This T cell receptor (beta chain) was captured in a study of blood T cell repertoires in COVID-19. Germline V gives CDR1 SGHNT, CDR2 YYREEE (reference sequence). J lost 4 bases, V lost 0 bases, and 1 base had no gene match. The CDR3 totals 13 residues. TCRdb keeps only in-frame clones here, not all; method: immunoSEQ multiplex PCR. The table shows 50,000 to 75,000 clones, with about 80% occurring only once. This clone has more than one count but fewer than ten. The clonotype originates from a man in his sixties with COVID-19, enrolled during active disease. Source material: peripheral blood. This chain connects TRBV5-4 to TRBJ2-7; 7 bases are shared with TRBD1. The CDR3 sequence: CASSLEQGYEQYF. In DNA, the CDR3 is TGTGCCAGCAGCTTGGAACAGGGGTACGAGCAGTACTTC.